This T cell receptor beta chain was sequenced for a study of T-cell reconstitution after alpha-beta-depleted transplantation in children. This clonotype was detected many times. Preparing the TCRbeta library involved the use of unique molecular identifiers. TCRdb reanalysed the PCR reads using MiXCR and keeps one entry per CDR3 protein. Among more than 200,000 distinct CDR3 sequences listed, 9.7% were seen once. Germline V lookup: CDR1 SGHKS, CDR2 YYEKEE (reference sequence). This CDR3 region has 15 residues. Trimming shortened V by 0 bases and J by 4 bases, and 10 bases separated the two germline ends.

This clonotype was sampled from a human donor who donated a stem cell graft to a child with SCID. J is TRBJ2-2 and V is TRBV5-5; D perhaps matches TRBD2 (6 bases). This sample comprised PBMCs from the stem cell graft donor, obtained from the stem cell graft. The DNA of the CDR3 is TGTGCCAGCAGCTTGGGGACTACCCTCACCGGGGAGCTGTTTTTT. Translation gives CASSLGTTLTGELFF.